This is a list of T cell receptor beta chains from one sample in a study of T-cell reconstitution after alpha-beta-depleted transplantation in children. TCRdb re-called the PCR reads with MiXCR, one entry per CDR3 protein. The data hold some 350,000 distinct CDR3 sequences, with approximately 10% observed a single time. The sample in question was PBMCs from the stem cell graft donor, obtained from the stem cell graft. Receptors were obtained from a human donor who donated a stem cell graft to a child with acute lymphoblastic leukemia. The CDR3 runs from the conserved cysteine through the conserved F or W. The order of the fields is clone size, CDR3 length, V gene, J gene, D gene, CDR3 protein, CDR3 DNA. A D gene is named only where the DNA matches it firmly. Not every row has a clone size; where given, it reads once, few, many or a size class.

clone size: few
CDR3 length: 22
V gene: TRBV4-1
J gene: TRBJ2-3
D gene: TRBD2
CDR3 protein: CASSQDVAASGLSPARADTQYF
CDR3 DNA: TGCGCCAGCAGCCAAGATGTGGCGGCTAGCGGGCTCAGCCCCGCACGGGCAGATACGCAGTATTTT

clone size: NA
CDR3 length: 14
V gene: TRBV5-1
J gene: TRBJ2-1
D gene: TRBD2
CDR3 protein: CASQVAGDYNEQFF
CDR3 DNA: TGCGCCAGCCAGGTCGCGGGAGACTACAATGAGCAGTTCTTC

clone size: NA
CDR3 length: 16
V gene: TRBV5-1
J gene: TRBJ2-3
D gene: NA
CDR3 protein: CASSLGPSRYTDTQYF
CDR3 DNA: TGCGCCAGCAGCTTGGGTCCTAGCCGATACACAGATACGCAGTATTTT

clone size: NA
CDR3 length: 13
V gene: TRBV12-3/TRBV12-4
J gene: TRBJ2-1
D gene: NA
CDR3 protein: CATGSNPYNEQFF
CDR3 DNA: TGTGCCACCGGGTCTAATCCCTACAATGAGCAGTTCTTC

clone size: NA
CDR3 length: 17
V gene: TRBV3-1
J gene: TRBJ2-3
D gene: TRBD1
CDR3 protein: CASSQDSPTGVTDTQYF
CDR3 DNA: TGTGCCAGCAGCCAAGATAGCCCTACAGGGGTCACAGATACGCAGTATTTT

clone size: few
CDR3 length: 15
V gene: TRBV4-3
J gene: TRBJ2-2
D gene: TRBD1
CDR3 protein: CASSQSYRGSGELFF
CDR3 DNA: TGCGCCAGCAGCCAAAGCTACAGGGGGTCCGGGGAGCTGTTTTTT

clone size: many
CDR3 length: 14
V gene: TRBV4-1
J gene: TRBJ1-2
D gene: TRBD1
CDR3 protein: CASSHRDSPNGYTF
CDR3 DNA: TGCGCCAGCAGCCACCGGGACAGCCCCAATGGCTACACCTTC

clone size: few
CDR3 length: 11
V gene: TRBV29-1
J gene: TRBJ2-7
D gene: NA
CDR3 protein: CSVVAGYEQYF
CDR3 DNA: TGCAGCGTTGTTGCGGGGTACGAGCAGTACTTC

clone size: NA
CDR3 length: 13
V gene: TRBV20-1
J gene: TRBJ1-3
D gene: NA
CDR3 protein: CSAGREPTNTIYF
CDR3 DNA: TGCAGTGCGGGCCGGGAACCAACAAACACCATATATTTT

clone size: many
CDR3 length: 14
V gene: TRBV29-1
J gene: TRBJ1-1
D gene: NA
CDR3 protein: CSVEGDKGGGEAFF
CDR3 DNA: TGCAGCGTTGAAGGTGACAAGGGAGGTGGTGAAGCTTTCTTT

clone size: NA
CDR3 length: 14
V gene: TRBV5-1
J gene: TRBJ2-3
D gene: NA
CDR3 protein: CATRGRFSTDTQYF
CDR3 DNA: TGCGCCACCCGGGGACGGTTTAGCACAGATACGCAGTATTTT